This T cell receptor (beta chain) originates from a study of T cell repertoires in aging, cancer and after chemotherapy. The overall study: Over several months to years, re-sampled healthy donor repertoires clearly shared clones.

TCR beta rearrangements were amplified from peripheral blood genomic DNA. A remark on this clonotype: The target antigen is unknown.

A mixed TRB-A/B primer pool amplified rearranged TRB by multiplex touch-down PCR. TCRdb re-called the multiplex PCR reads through MiXCR, storing one row per CDR3 protein. The sample consists of 4,300 or so distinct CDR3 sequences, about 23% of them appearing once. Overall study findings and caveats: Age-matched healthy donors had significantly more diverse, less clonal blood TCR repertoires than untreated cancer patients. In cancer patients, declining TCR diversity with age involved lost richness and lost evenness.

Sequencing was done on a sample of blood. The TCR comes from a human donor in good health. The donor label of this sample is uncertain.

CDR3 DNA sequence: TGTGCCAGCAGTATCTCGAACAGCCGATTCCAGCCCCAGCATTTT. It yields the protein CASSISNSRFQPQHF. The chain links TRBV6-5 to TRBJ1-5; no clear D. Germline V lookup: CDR1 MNHEY, CDR2 SVGAGI. V lost 5 bases, J lost 7 bases, and 18 bases lay in between. This CDR3 is built from 15 residues.